Listed below are T cell receptor beta chains from one sample, sequenced in a study of beta chain features in type 1 diabetes. Using immunoSEQ multiplex PCR, the repertoire was profiled, and TCRdb retains in-frame clones only, with some absent. The table records approximately 100,000 clones, approximately 39% of them present only once. The sequencing input was stem cell memory CD4+ T cells from blood. These receptors all stem from a woman aged 18-29 years in good health. Both conserved end residues are part of each CDR3. A D gene is named only where the DNA matches it firmly. The size entry is marked missing in some rows and otherwise reads once, few, many or a size class.

clone size: few
V gene: TRBV30
D gene: NA
J gene: TRBJ2-7
CDR3 protein: CAWSAGVPYEQYF
CDR3 DNA: TGTGCCTGGAGTGCCGGAGTTCCCTACGAGCAGTACTTC

clone size: few
V gene: TRBV2
D gene: NA
J gene: TRBJ2-7
CDR3 protein: CASSELSYEQYF
CDR3 DNA: TGTGCCAGCAGTGAACTCTCCTACGAGCAGTACTTC

clone size: NA
V gene: TRBV2
D gene: NA
J gene: TRBJ1-1
CDR3 protein: CASRLTGGISEAFF
CDR3 DNA: TGTGCCAGCAGGTTGACGGGGGGGATTTCTGAAGCTTTCTTT

clone size: NA
V gene: TRBV20-1
D gene: TRBD1
J gene: TRBJ1-1
CDR3 protein: CSAWTGPEAFF
CDR3 DNA: TGCAGTGCTTGGACAGGCCCTGAAGCTTTCTTT

clone size: few
V gene: TRBV29-1
D gene: TRBD1
J gene: TRBJ2-7
CDR3 protein: CSVAPTGSGEQYF
CDR3 DNA: TGCAGCGTTGCCCCGACAGGGTCCGGCGAGCAGTACTTC

clone size: NA
V gene: TRBV6-6
D gene: TRBD2
J gene: TRBJ2-7
CDR3 protein: CASRATLAGTYEQYF
CDR3 DNA: TGTGCCAGCAGGGCCACTCTAGCGGGAACCTACGAGCAGTACTTC

clone size: NA
V gene: TRBV11-2
D gene: TRBD1
J gene: TRBJ1-2
CDR3 protein: CASSLMGQGGWNGYTF
CDR3 DNA: TGTGCCAGCAGCTTAATGGGACAGGGGGGATGGAATGGCTACACCTTC

clone size: NA
V gene: TRBV15
D gene: NA
J gene: TRBJ2-1
CDR3 protein: CATSGGTVSYNEQFF
CDR3 DNA: TGTGCCACCAGCGGGGGGACCGTCTCCTACAATGAGCAGTTCTTC

clone size: NA
V gene: TRBV28
D gene: TRBD2
J gene: TRBJ2-5
CDR3 protein: CASSYLSGRGETQYF
CDR3 DNA: TGTGCCAGCAGTTACCTTAGCGGGAGGGGGGAGACCCAGTACTTC

clone size: few
V gene: TRBV11-1
D gene: NA
J gene: TRBJ2-7
CDR3 protein: CASSTAGNWASGQYF
CDR3 DNA: TGTGCCAGCAGCACCGCCGGGAATTGGGCATCCGGGCAGTACTTC

clone size: NA
V gene: TRBV29-1
D gene: NA
J gene: TRBJ1-1
CDR3 protein: CSVQDRQNTEAFF
CDR3 DNA: TGCAGCGTCCAGGACAGACAGAACACTGAAGCTTTCTTT

clone size: NA
V gene: TRBV7-2
D gene: NA
J gene: TRBJ2-7
CDR3 protein: CASSLNFMRSSYEQYF
CDR3 DNA: TGTGCCAGCAGCTTAAATTTCATGAGGAGCTCCTACGAGCAGTACTTC

clone size: NA
V gene: TRBV5-1
D gene: NA
J gene: TRBJ1-2
CDR3 protein: CASSLGQGNYGYTF
CDR3 DNA: TGCGCCAGCAGCTTGGGCCAGGGGAACTATGGCTACACCTTC

clone size: NA
V gene: TRBV15
D gene: NA
J gene: TRBJ2-3
CDR3 protein: CATSREGGGGTDTQYF
CDR3 DNA: TGTGCCACCAGCAGAGAGGGCGGGGGCGGCACAGATACGCAGTATTTT

clone size: NA
V gene: TRBV30
D gene: NA
J gene: TRBJ1-1
CDR3 protein: CACPTGQGTEAFF
CDR3 DNA: TGTGCCTGCCCAACAGGGCAGGGGACTGAAGCTTTCTTT

clone size: few
V gene: TRBV4-3
D gene: NA
J gene: TRBJ1-1
CDR3 protein: CASSNGRGNTEAFF
CDR3 DNA: TGCGCCAGCAGCAACGGAAGGGGGAACACTGAAGCTTTCTTT

clone size: NA
V gene: TRBV6-5
D gene: NA
J gene: TRBJ1-2
CDR3 protein: CASSRQGHGYTF
CDR3 DNA: TGTGCCAGCAGTCGGCAGGGGCATGGCTACACCTTC

clone size: NA
V gene: TRBV30
D gene: NA
J gene: TRBJ2-7
CDR3 protein: CAWSSNSLSYEQYF
CDR3 DNA: TGTGCCTGGAGTAGCAACTCCCTCTCCTACGAGCAGTACTTC

clone size: NA
V gene: TRBV30
D gene: NA
J gene: TRBJ1-1
CDR3 protein: CAWGHTEAFF
CDR3 DNA: TGTGCCTGGGGGCACACTGAAGCTTTCTTT

clone size: NA
V gene: TRBV6-1
D gene: NA
J gene: TRBJ1-5
CDR3 protein: CASRSQVLSNQPQHF
CDR3 DNA: TGTGCCAGCAGATCACAGGTCTTAAGCAATCAGCCCCAGCATTTT

clone size: NA
V gene: TRBV6-1
D gene: TRBD2
J gene: TRBJ2-7
CDR3 protein: CASSAGTSKHEQYF
CDR3 DNA: TGTGCCAGCAGTGCCGGGACTAGCAAGCACGAGCAGTACTTC

clone size: NA
V gene: TRBV13
D gene: NA
J gene: TRBJ2-6
CDR3 protein: CASSHGGDANVLTF
CDR3 DNA: TGTGCCAGCAGCCATGGCGGCGACGCCAACGTCCTGACTTTC

clone size: NA
V gene: TRBV11-2
D gene: TRBD2
J gene: TRBJ2-5
CDR3 protein: CASSLGQLTSGVETQYF
CDR3 DNA: TGTGCCAGCAGCTTAGGCCAATTGACTAGCGGGGTAGAGACCCAGTACTTC

clone size: NA
V gene: TRBV7-9
D gene: NA
J gene: TRBJ2-1
CDR3 protein: CASSARVVAEQFF
CDR3 DNA: TGTGCCAGCAGCGCCCGGGTCGTAGCTGAGCAGTTCTTC

clone size: few
V gene: TRBV28
D gene: NA
J gene: TRBJ1-2
CDR3 protein: CASSRDTYYGYTF
CDR3 DNA: TGTGCCAGCAGCCGGGACACGTACTATGGCTACACCTTC

clone size: few
V gene: TRBV18
D gene: NA
J gene: TRBJ2-7
CDR3 protein: CASSASTGTYEQYF
CDR3 DNA: TGTGCCAGCTCAGCTTCTACAGGGACCTACGAGCAGTACTTC

clone size: NA
V gene: TRBV5-1
D gene: NA
J gene: TRBJ2-7
CDR3 protein: CASSLSPGDEQYF
CDR3 DNA: TGCGCCAGCAGTTTATCCCCAGGGGACGAGCAGTACTTC

clone size: NA
V gene: TRBV4-1
D gene: NA
J gene: TRBJ2-5
CDR3 protein: CASSQGQGSQETQYF
CDR3 DNA: TGCGCCAGCAGCCAAGGGCAGGGGAGCCAAGAGACCCAGTACTTC

clone size: NA
V gene: TRBV10-3
D gene: TRBD1
J gene: TRBJ2-7
CDR3 protein: CAAGRGINEQYF
CDR3 DNA: TGTGCCGCGGGCAGGGGGATTAACGAGCAGTACTTC

clone size: few
V gene: TRBV7-4
D gene: NA
J gene: TRBJ1-1
CDR3 protein: CASSFCSRTGMNTEAFF
CDR3 DNA: TGTGCCAGCAGCTTCTGTTCAAGGACTGGGATGAACACTGAAGCTTTCTTT

clone size: few
V gene: TRBV30
D gene: NA
J gene: TRBJ2-4
CDR3 protein: CAWRTGWSKNIQYF
CDR3 DNA: TGTGCCTGGAGAACGGGGTGGTCCAAAAACATTCAGTACTTC

clone size: NA
V gene: TRBV5-1
D gene: NA
J gene: TRBJ2-7
CDR3 protein: CASSITNFAYEQYF
CDR3 DNA: TGCGCCAGCAGTATAACAAATTTCGCCTACGAGCAGTACTTC

clone size: NA
V gene: TRBV6-6
D gene: NA
J gene: TRBJ1-3
CDR3 protein: CASSYAGTSSGNTIYF
CDR3 DNA: TGTGCCAGCAGTTACGCGGGGACCAGCTCTGGAAACACCATATATTTT

clone size: few
V gene: TRBV30
D gene: NA
J gene: TRBJ2-3
CDR3 protein: CAWSASADPTDTQYF
CDR3 DNA: TGTGCCTGGAGTGCTTCAGCGGACCCCACAGATACGCAGTATTTT

clone size: NA
V gene: TRBV5-1
D gene: NA
J gene: TRBJ2-5
CDR3 protein: CASSLLVGEETQYF
CDR3 DNA: TGCGCCAGCAGCTTGTTAGTGGGAGAAGAGACCCAGTACTTC

clone size: few
V gene: TRBV4-1
D gene: NA
J gene: TRBJ1-2
CDR3 protein: CASSQDQGSYGYTF
CDR3 DNA: TGCGCCAGCAGCCAAGATCAGGGATCTTATGGCTACACCTTC

clone size: NA
V gene: TRBV7-9
D gene: NA
J gene: TRBJ1-1
CDR3 protein: CASNSGVAEAFF
CDR3 DNA: TGTGCCAGCAACTCAGGTGTCGCTGAAGCTTTCTTT

clone size: few
V gene: TRBV18
D gene: TRBD1
J gene: TRBJ1-4
CDR3 protein: CASSLVLDRGNEKLFF
CDR3 DNA: TGTGCCAGCTCACTAGTCCTGGACAGGGGTAATGAAAAACTGTTTTTT

clone size: few
V gene: TRBV10-3
D gene: NA
J gene: TRBJ1-5
CDR3 protein: CAISEHRVYSNQPQHF
CDR3 DNA: TGTGCCATCAGTGAGCACAGGGTTTATAGCAATCAGCCCCAGCATTTT

clone size: NA
V gene: TRBV5-1
D gene: NA
J gene: TRBJ2-6
CDR3 protein: CASTGVVSGANVLTF
CDR3 DNA: TGCGCCAGCACGGGGGTAGTCTCTGGGGCCAACGTCCTGACTTTC

clone size: NA
V gene: TRBV28
D gene: TRBD1
J gene: TRBJ2-7
CDR3 protein: CASSRDRVYEQYF
CDR3 DNA: TGTGCCAGCAGCCGGGACAGGGTCTACGAGCAGTACTTC

clone size: NA
V gene: TRBV28
D gene: TRBD1
J gene: TRBJ2-2
CDR3 protein: CASSFLTGITGELFF
CDR3 DNA: TGTGCCAGCAGTTTTCTGACAGGGATCACCGGGGAGCTGTTTTTT

clone size: NA
V gene: TRBV5-1
D gene: NA
J gene: TRBJ2-1
CDR3 protein: CASSTLRVSSYNEQFF
CDR3 DNA: TGCGCCAGCAGCACCTTGCGGGTCAGCTCCTACAATGAGCAGTTCTTC

clone size: NA
V gene: TRBV5-6
D gene: NA
J gene: TRBJ1-5
CDR3 protein: CASSLGPRGPQHF
CDR3 DNA: TGTGCCAGCAGCTTGGGACCCCGGGGTCCCCAGCATTTT

clone size: NA
V gene: TRBV19
D gene: NA
J gene: TRBJ2-7
CDR3 protein: CASSVQGGEQYF
CDR3 DNA: TGTGCCAGTAGTGTCCAGGGGGGCGAGCAGTACTTC

clone size: NA
V gene: TRBV11-2
D gene: TRBD2
J gene: TRBJ2-2
CDR3 protein: CASSLAGYSGELFF
CDR3 DNA: TGTGCCAGCAGCCTAGCGGGGTATTCCGGGGAGCTGTTTTTT

clone size: NA
V gene: TRBV29-1
D gene: NA
J gene: TRBJ1-4
CDR3 protein: CSVETSFRGEKLFF
CDR3 DNA: TGCAGCGTTGAAACATCTTTTAGGGGTGAAAAACTGTTTTTT

clone size: few
V gene: TRBV4-2
D gene: TRBD2
J gene: TRBJ2-5
CDR3 protein: CASSLRRTSGSDETQYF
CDR3 DNA: TGTGCCAGCAGCCTCAGGAGAACTAGCGGGAGTGATGAGACCCAGTACTTC

clone size: few
V gene: TRBV28
D gene: TRBD1
J gene: TRBJ2-7
CDR3 protein: CASSYGQGKDF
CDR3 DNA: TGTGCCAGCAGTTACGGACAGGGTAAGGACTTC

clone size: NA
V gene: TRBV6-6
D gene: TRBD2
J gene: TRBJ2-3
CDR3 protein: CASSSLWAGGTDTQYF
CDR3 DNA: TGTGCCAGCAGTTCGCTGTGGGCGGGAGGCACAGATACGCAGTATTTT

clone size: NA
V gene: TRBV7-9
D gene: TRBD2
J gene: TRBJ2-5
CDR3 protein: CASSPASGRVETQYF
CDR3 DNA: TGTGCCAGCAGCCCAGCTAGCGGGAGGGTCGAGACCCAGTACTTC

clone size: few
V gene: TRBV7-3
D gene: TRBD1
J gene: TRBJ1-2
CDR3 protein: CASSSNRGGAGYTF
CDR3 DNA: TGTGCCAGCAGCTCTAACAGGGGTGGGGCTGGCTACACCTTC

clone size: few
V gene: TRBV7-6
D gene: NA
J gene: TRBJ2-3
CDR3 protein: CASSPPADTQYF
CDR3 DNA: TGTGCCAGCAGTCCTCCTGCAGATACGCAGTATTTT

clone size: NA
V gene: TRBV28
D gene: NA
J gene: TRBJ2-2
CDR3 protein: CASRIGHLSANTGELFF
CDR3 DNA: TGTGCCAGCAGAATAGGACACTTAAGCGCGAACACCGGGGAGCTGTTTTTT

clone size: few
V gene: TRBV7-9
D gene: TRBD2
J gene: TRBJ2-2
CDR3 protein: CASSPTSAAGELFF
CDR3 DNA: TGTGCCAGCAGCCCAACTAGCGCGGCCGGGGAGCTGTTTTTT